A single sample is the source of the 24 T cell receptor beta chains below, sequenced in a study of cytomegalovirus exposure and HLA in healthy donors. PCR involved 60 Vbeta and 13 Jbeta primers. Method: immunoSEQ multiplex PCR; TCRdb's copy keeps in-frame clones and lacks some. In the table there are around 170,000 clones, around 86% of which are singletons. Sequencing was carried out using PBMCs. Source of these receptors: a woman younger than 35 in good health and CMV-seronegative.

The chain couples TRBV29-1 to TRBJ2-6; perhaps TRBD1 as D (5 bases). CDR1 and CDR2 from the germline V gene are SQVTM and ANQGSEA. The ends were cut back, 6 bases at V and 0 bases at J, with 18 bases in the middle. The CDR3 consists of 17 residues. CDR3 amino acids: CSVPTALLTSGANVLTF. In DNA, the CDR3 is TGCAGCGTGCCGACAGCCCTTTTGACCTCTGGGGCCAACGTCCTGACTTTC.

This chain connects TRBV7-8 to TRBJ1-4, with D perhaps TRBD1 (5 bases). CDR3 length: 15 residues. V lost 5 bases to trimming and J lost 8 bases, with 18 bases between them. CDR1 is SGHVS, CDR2 FQNEAQ, per germline. CDR3 bases: TGTGCCAGCAGCCAACCAGGGCCTTTTAAGGAAAAACTGTTTTTT. Amino acids: CASSQPGPFKEKLFF.

With regard to this clone: A read error may account for a junction end that differs from germline. The chain combines TRBV19 with TRBJ2-2; TRBD2 might be the D (7 bases). Germline values: CDR1 LNHDA, CDR2 SQIVND (reference sequence). The CDR3 length is 15 residues. Written as DNA, the CDR3 is TGTGCCAGCCACCTTCGGGGGGCGAATACCGGGGAGCTGTTTTTT. Its translation is CASHLRGANTGELFF.

The chain links TRBV5-1 to TRBJ1-6, with 7 bases that match TRBD1. V was pared by 1 base and J by 4 bases, with 5 bases of the junction left unmatched. The CDR3 extends over 16 amino acids. Germline values: CDR1 SGHRS, CDR2 YFSETQ. For the CDR3, the DNA is TGCGCCAGCAGCTTGAGTGGGGGACAGTATAATTCACCCCTCCACTTT. This codes for CASSLSGGQYNSPLHF.

J is TRBJ1-1 and V is TRBV7-9, with 7 nucleotides matching TRBD1. The CDR3 totals 19 residues. The V and J ends lost 0 bases and 4 bases, in that order; junction bases with no gene match: 17. Germline loops: CDR1 SEHNR, CDR2 FQNEAQ (reference sequence). The CDR3: CASSLALLIRQGRSTEAFF. CDR3 nucleotides: TGTGCCAGCAGCTTAGCTCTTCTGATCCGACAGGGAAGGAGCACTGAAGCTTTCTTT.

This sequence joins TRBV19 and TRBJ2-2; no reliable D call. Looked up from germline, CDR1 is LNHDA and CDR2 is SQIVND (reference sequence). There are 15 residues in the CDR3. V dropped 1 base and J dropped 3 bases, with 9 bases sitting between them. CDR3 sequence: CASSIVESHTGELFF. The CDR3 DNA sequence: TGTGCCAGTAGTATAGTTGAGTCCCACACCGGGGAGCTGTTTTTT.

V gene TRBV18 combines with J gene TRBJ2-2; D perhaps matches TRBD1 (5 bases). Per the germline V gene, CDR1 is KGHSH and CDR2 is LQKENI. Trimming shortened V by 3 bases and J by 0 bases, and 8 bases separated the two germline ends. This CDR3 is 15 amino acids long. The CDR3 spells CASSPVQANTGELFF. CDR3 in DNA: TGTGCCAGCTCACCCGTACAGGCGAACACCGGGGAGCTGTTTTTT.

In this sample, this clone turned up a few times. The V gene is TRBV29-1, the J gene TRBJ2-7; 7 nucleotides match TRBD2. Germline trimming cut 6 bases from V and 2 bases from J; bases unmatched to any gene: 16. The CDR3 contains 16 residues. CDR1 and CDR2 from the germline V gene are SQVTM and ANQGSEA. For the CDR3, the DNA is TGCAGCGTCGAACAGTCTGCGCGCGGGAGTACCTACGAGCAGTACTTC. It is translated as CSVEQSARGSTYEQYF.

CDR3 DNA: TGTGCCAGTTCGACAGGGGACATCACAGATACGCAGTATTTT. Protein product: CASSTGDITDTQYF. V usage is TRBV7-9 and J usage is TRBJ2-3; 8 positions agree with TRBD1. Germline V gives CDR1 SEHNR, CDR2 FQNEAQ (reference sequence). Trimming cost V 9 bases and J 2 bases; bases outside gene matches: 7. This CDR3 comprises 14 residues.

The chain employs TRBV2 and TRBJ1-1; maybe TRBD1 (5 bases). Germline CDR1 is SNHLY and CDR2 is FYNNEI. The CDR3 spans 13 residues. The V gene lost 6 bases and the J gene lost 1 base, with 9 bases spanning the gap. The CDR3 loop is CASSGHPNTEAFF. CDR3 nucleotides: TGTGCCAGCAGCGGACACCCGAACACTGAAGCTTTCTTT.

The rearrangement joins TRBV6-5 to TRBJ1-2; the D gene is possibly TRBD1 (6 bases). CDR1 MNHEY and CDR2 SVGAGI come from the germline V gene. There are 13 residues in the CDR3. Trimming removed 7 bases from V and 3 bases from J, with 12 bases in between. CDR3 loop: CASTPRGDYGYTF. The CDR3 DNA is TGTGCCAGCACCCCCAGGGGAGACTATGGCTACACCTTC.

The chain employs TRBV6-5 and TRBJ2-7, with TRBD1 identical over 9 bases. With 6 bases clipped from V and 3 bases from J, the junction kept 9 bases outside the gene matches. Germline values: CDR1 MNHEY, CDR2 SVGAGI. This CDR3 has 15 residues. The CDR3 DNA reads TGTGCCAGCAGACCGGACAGGGGTAGTGGCTACGAGCAGTACTTC. It specifies CASRPDRGSGYEQYF.

The chain links TRBV18 to TRBJ2-7, with 12 bases lining up with TRBD2. CDR1 is KGHSH, CDR2 LQKENI, per germline. V dropped 3 bases and J dropped 7; count of bases not matched to a gene: 7. This CDR3 has 15 amino acids. The CDR3, as DNA: TGTGCCAGCTCACCTCGACTAGCGGGAGAGAGGGAGCAGTACTTC. Translation gives CASSPRLAGEREQYF.

With respect to this clone: This specimen includes other DNA sequences encoding the same CDR3. The CDR3 DNA reads TGTGCCAGCAGTTTAAGGGAGGGCTACGAGCAGTACTTC. The encoded protein is CASSLREGYEQYF. V and J are TRBV27 and TRBJ2-7; TRBD2 aligns across 7 bases. The CDR3 is 13 amino acids. CDR1 and CDR2 from the germline V gene are MNHEY and SMNVEV (reference sequence). Trimming removed 2 bases from V and 3 bases from J; junction bases left unmatched: 1.

The chain has TRBV19 and TRBJ2-7; 9 nucleotides line up with TRBD1. The germline V gene encodes CDR1 LNHDA and CDR2 SQIVND (reference sequence). Trimming cost V 9 bases and J 0 bases; bases outside gene matches: 6. This CDR3 comprises 14 residues. The CDR3 loop reads CASRGQGGSYEQYF. DNA of the CDR3: TGTGCCAGCCGGGGACAGGGAGGCTCCTACGAGCAGTACTTC.

The chain has TRBV5-1 and TRBJ1-1; TRBD1 agrees at 9 bases. This CDR3 is built from 13 residues. Germline assignment: CDR1 SGHRS and CDR2 YFSETQ. V was clipped by 4 bases and J by 11 bases; unmatched bases: 9. The CDR3 here is CASSQWTGDDAFF. CDR3 nucleotide sequence: TGCGCCAGCAGCCAATGGACAGGGGATGACGCTTTCTTT. Drawing the rest from reference TRBV5-1 and TRBJ1-1, the complete variable domain is KAGVTQTPRYLIKTRGQQVTLSCSPISGHRSVSWYQQTPGQGLQFLFEYFSETQRNKGNFPGRFSGRQFSNSRSEMNVSTLELGDSALYLCASSQWTGDDAFFGQGTRLTVV.

The chain couples TRBV30 to TRBJ1-4; 10 bases agree with TRBD1. CDR1 GTSNPN and CDR2 SVGIG come from the germline V gene (reference sequence). V was clipped by 1 base and J by 8 bases; unmatched bases: 4. This CDR3 is 14 amino acids long. The CDR3 reads CAWSAGQGKEKLFF. DNA of the CDR3: TGTGCCTGGAGTGCGGGACAGGGGAAGGAAAAACTGTTTTTT.

V gene TRBV28 combines with J gene TRBJ2-5; D may be TRBD2 (5 bases). The CDR3 is 16 amino acids. With 5 bases removed from V and 5 bases from J, the gap between germline ends came to 21 bases. Germline V lookup: CDR1 MDHEN, CDR2 SYDVKM. CDR3 protein: CASSTPKREGKETQYF. DNA for the CDR3: TGTGCCAGCAGTACACCCAAGAGGGAAGGGAAGGAGACCCAGTACTTC.

This clone was observed once. The chain has TRBV5-1 and TRBJ2-7; 10 bases are a match to TRBD1. CDR1 and CDR2 from the germline V gene are SGHRS and YFSETQ. Trimming took 0 bases from V and 3 from J; bases not matched to a gene: 3. The CDR3 is made up of 15 amino acids. This CDR3 reads CASSLGDRGGYEQYF. In DNA form, the CDR3 reads TGCGCCAGCAGCTTGGGGGACAGGGGAGGCTACGAGCAGTACTTC. Drawing the rest from reference TRBV5-1 and TRBJ2-7, the complete variable domain is KAGVTQTPRYLIKTRGQQVTLSCSPISGHRSVSWYQQTPGQGLQFLFEYFSETQRNKGNFPGRFSGRQFSNSRSEMNVSTLELGDSALYLCASSLGDRGGYEQYFGPGTRLTVT.

The gene calls are TRBV6-6 and TRBJ1-2; D not certain. The CDR3 sequence is 15 residues long. Per germline, CDR1 MNHNY and CDR2 SVGAGI (reference sequence). The germline V and J ends were trimmed by 2 bases and 4 bases, with 14 bases remaining between them. This CDR3 reads CASSYPRGDGYGYTF. Written as DNA, the CDR3 is TGTGCCAGCAGTTACCCTCGGGGAGATGGCTATGGCTACACCTTC.

V and J are TRBV6-5 and TRBJ2-1; 8 positions agree with TRBD2. Per germline, CDR1 MNHEY and CDR2 SVGAGI. Trimming took 6 bases from V and 3 from J; bases not matched to a gene: 7. The CDR3 contains 15 residues. The CDR3 DNA reads as TGTGCCAGCAGCCACGGGACTAGATTCTACAATGAGCAGTTCTTC. Encoded protein: CASSHGTRFYNEQFF.

The chain is built from TRBV5-1 and TRBJ2-2; 7 bases match TRBD1. J lost 10 bases, V lost 0 bases, and 6 bases had no gene match. The CDR3 has 14 amino acids. Germline V gene data show CDR1 as SGHRS and CDR2 as YFSETQ. This CDR3 is CASSLGWQGVELFF. CDR3 nucleotide sequence: TGCGCCAGCAGCTTGGGATGGCAGGGGGTGGAGCTGTTTTTT. The full variable domain, completed using reference TRBV5-1 and TRBJ2-2, is KAGVTQTPRYLIKTRGQQVTLSCSPISGHRSVSWYQQTPGQGLQFLFEYFSETQRNKGNFPGRFSGRQFSNSRSEMNVSTLELGDSALYLCASSLGWQGVELFFGEGSRLTVL.

The rearrangement links TRBV11-1 to TRBJ2-5, with D perhaps TRBD2 (5 bases). V was pared by 3 bases and J by 2 bases, with 7 bases between. Germline assignment: CDR1 SGHAT and CDR2 FQDESV (reference sequence). The CDR3 runs 13 residues. DNA of the CDR3: TGTGCCAGCAGCTTCGGGGTGCAAGAGACCCAGTACTTC. Its translation: CASSFGVQETQYF.

This chain connects TRBV5-4 to TRBJ1-1, with D possibly being TRBD1 (5 bases). V was pared by 0 bases and J by 4 bases, with 10 bases between. CDR1 and CDR2 from the germline V gene are SGHNT and YYREEE (reference sequence). This CDR3 has 14 residues. This CDR3 is CASSLGGGPTEAFF. As DNA, the CDR3 is TGTGCCAGCAGCTTGGGGGGCGGACCCACTGAAGCTTTCTTT.